Listed below are T cell receptor beta chains from one sample, sequenced in a study of T-cell memory formation after mild COVID-19. TCRdb reprocessed the 5' RACE reads with MiXCR, giving one entry per CDR3 protein. This sample has a few hundred thousand distinct CDR3 sequences, with around 24% found just once. Material: PBMCs or a T cell subset sorted from them (not recorded which). The receptors come from an adult woman who had mild COVID-19 (a few samples of this study predate the infection). Cell type and time point are not known. CDR3s include the opening cysteine and the closing phenylalanine or tryptophan. The order of the fields is J gene, V gene, clone size, D gene, CDR3 protein, CDR3 DNA. D genes are given only for firm matches. Not every row has a clone size; where given, it reads once, few, many or a size class.

j_call: TRBJ2-3; v_call: TRBV9; clone_size: NA; d_call: TRBD2; cdr3_aa: CASSSAGTSGTDTQYF; cdr3_nt: TGTGCCAGCAGCTCCGCCGGGACTAGCGGCACAGATACGCAGTATTTT
j_call: TRBJ1-3; v_call: TRBV29-1; clone_size: once; d_call: TRBD1; cdr3_aa: CSVVGTGDIGNTIYF; cdr3_nt: TGCAGCGTTGTGGGGACAGGGGATATCGGAAACACCATATATTTT
j_call: TRBJ2-7; v_call: TRBV5-4; clone_size: NA; d_call: NA; cdr3_aa: CASSLGGAWEQYF; cdr3_nt: TGTGCCAGCAGCTTGGGGGGGGCCTGGGAGCAGTACTTC
j_call: TRBJ2-1; v_call: TRBV9; clone_size: many; d_call: NA; cdr3_aa: CASSPGAGSYNEQFF; cdr3_nt: TGTGCCAGCAGCCCAGGGGCAGGTTCCTACAATGAGCAGTTCTTC
j_call: TRBJ1-2; v_call: TRBV9; clone_size: NA; d_call: NA; cdr3_aa: CASSVEGTNYGYTF; cdr3_nt: TGTGCCAGCAGCGTAGAAGGCACTAACTATGGCTACACCTTC
j_call: TRBJ2-5; v_call: TRBV12-3/TRBV12-4; clone_size: NA; d_call: NA; cdr3_aa: CASSFGTWGQETQYF; cdr3_nt: TGTGCCAGCAGCTTCGGGACCTGGGGGCAAGAGACCCAGTACTTC
j_call: TRBJ2-3; v_call: TRBV2; clone_size: few; d_call: NA; cdr3_aa: CASEDSTDTQYF; cdr3_nt: TGTGCCAGCGAGGACAGCACGGATACGCAGTATTTT
j_call: TRBJ1-1; v_call: TRBV15; clone_size: few; d_call: NA; cdr3_aa: CATSNSAQNTEAFF; cdr3_nt: TGTGCCACCAGTAATTCAGCACAGAACACTGAAGCTTTCTTT
j_call: TRBJ2-1; v_call: TRBV12-3/TRBV12-4; clone_size: few; d_call: NA; cdr3_aa: CASSPLGGTISNEQFF; cdr3_nt: TGTGCCAGCAGCCCCCTCGGGGGTACAATCTCCAATGAGCAGTTCTTC
j_call: TRBJ2-7; v_call: TRBV7-9; clone_size: NA; d_call: NA; cdr3_aa: CASSSPVNRASHEQYF; cdr3_nt: TGTGCCAGCAGCTCTCCCGTCAACAGGGCATCCCACGAGCAGTACTTC
j_call: TRBJ2-5; v_call: TRBV7-2; clone_size: many; d_call: NA; cdr3_aa: CASSLNKETQYF; cdr3_nt: TGTGCCAGCAGCTTGAATAAAGAGACCCAGTACTTC
j_call: TRBJ1-1; v_call: TRBV6-5; clone_size: few; d_call: NA; cdr3_aa: CASSYSPVNTEAFF; cdr3_nt: TGTGCCAGCAGTTACTCGCCCGTGAACACTGAAGCTTTCTTT
j_call: TRBJ2-5; v_call: TRBV11-2; clone_size: few; d_call: TRBD1; cdr3_aa: CASSLEGTGETQYF; cdr3_nt: TGTGCCAGCAGCCTCGAGGGGACAGGAGAGACCCAGTACTTC
j_call: TRBJ2-2; v_call: TRBV5-6; clone_size: NA; d_call: NA; cdr3_aa: CASSSRGAAFTGELFF; cdr3_nt: TGTGCCAGCAGCTCTCGTGGAGCGGCCTTCACCGGGGAGCTGTTTTTT
j_call: TRBJ1-1; v_call: TRBV20-1; clone_size: NA; d_call: NA; cdr3_aa: CSSMPHEGNTEAFF; cdr3_nt: TGCAGCTCTATGCCCCATGAAGGGAACACTGAAGCTTTCTTT
j_call: TRBJ2-1; v_call: TRBV7-8; clone_size: NA; d_call: TRBD2; cdr3_aa: CASSSRLAGVHNEQFF; cdr3_nt: TGTGCCAGCAGCTCGAGACTAGCGGGGGTCCACAATGAGCAGTTCTTC
j_call: TRBJ2-1; v_call: TRBV10-3; clone_size: few; d_call: NA; cdr3_aa: CATWALAYHEQFF; cdr3_nt: TGTGCCACCTGGGCACTAGCTTACCATGAGCAGTTCTTC
j_call: TRBJ2-3; v_call: TRBV7-6; clone_size: few; d_call: NA; cdr3_aa: CASSSRRGDLLQYF; cdr3_nt: TGTGCCAGCAGCTCAAGACGAGGAGATTTACTACAGTATTTT
j_call: TRBJ1-2; v_call: TRBV14; clone_size: few; d_call: NA; cdr3_aa: CASSQERGYAGYTF; cdr3_nt: TGTGCCAGCAGCCAAGAGCGAGGCTATGCCGGCTACACCTTC
j_call: TRBJ2-5; v_call: TRBV11-2; clone_size: few; d_call: NA; cdr3_aa: CASSVLETQYF; cdr3_nt: TGTGCCAGCAGCGTGCTGGAGACCCAGTACTTC
j_call: TRBJ1-2; v_call: TRBV29-1; clone_size: NA; d_call: NA; cdr3_aa: CSVEGSGGGGYTF; cdr3_nt: TGCAGCGTTGAAGGATCGGGGGGCGGCGGCTACACCTTC
j_call: TRBJ2-1; v_call: TRBV4-3; clone_size: few; d_call: NA; cdr3_aa: CASSQDGGEPYNEQFF; cdr3_nt: TGCGCCAGCAGCCAAGATGGGGGAGAGCCCTACAATGAGCAGTTCTTC
j_call: TRBJ1-1; v_call: TRBV24-1; clone_size: few; d_call: NA; cdr3_aa: CATSDPTGPTEAFF; cdr3_nt: TGTGCCACCAGTGATCCAACAGGGCCCACTGAAGCTTTCTTT
j_call: TRBJ2-2; v_call: TRBV4-1; clone_size: NA; d_call: NA; cdr3_aa: CASSRLPGQYGELFF; cdr3_nt: TGCGCCAGCAGCCGCCTCCCGGGGCAATACGGGGAGCTGTTTTTT
j_call: TRBJ1-1; v_call: TRBV5-1; clone_size: many; d_call: NA; cdr3_aa: CASSGDAGTEAFF; cdr3_nt: TGCGCCAGCAGCGGGGATGCTGGCACTGAAGCTTTCTTT
j_call: TRBJ2-2; v_call: TRBV11-3; clone_size: NA; d_call: NA; cdr3_aa: CASSSTGTPGETGELFF; cdr3_nt: TGTGCCAGCAGCAGCACCGGGACACCGGGAGAGACCGGGGAGCTGTTTTTT
j_call: TRBJ2-1; v_call: TRBV6-1; clone_size: NA; d_call: NA; cdr3_aa: CASNRASYNEQFF; cdr3_nt: TGTGCCAGCAATCGGGCTAGCTACAATGAGCAGTTCTTC
j_call: TRBJ2-7; v_call: TRBV3-1; clone_size: NA; d_call: NA; cdr3_aa: CASSQVQLTGLVQYF; cdr3_nt: TGTGCCAGCAGCCAAGTCCAACTTACAGGCTTGGTGCAGTACTTC
j_call: TRBJ1-2; v_call: TRBV6-5; clone_size: few; d_call: TRBD1; cdr3_aa: CASRDRVLAPYGYTF; cdr3_nt: TGTGCCAGCAGAGACAGGGTTTTGGCGCCCTATGGCTACACCTTC
j_call: TRBJ2-7; v_call: TRBV23-1; clone_size: many; d_call: NA; cdr3_aa: CASSPRFTYEQYF; cdr3_nt: TGCGCCAGCAGTCCGAGGTTCACCTACGAGCAGTACTTC
j_call: TRBJ2-7; v_call: TRBV7-9; clone_size: NA; d_call: NA; cdr3_aa: CASSLHGGDEQYF; cdr3_nt: TGTGCCAGCAGCTTACACGGAGGGGACGAGCAGTACTTC
j_call: TRBJ2-3; v_call: TRBV5-6; clone_size: NA; d_call: TRBD2; cdr3_aa: CASSQGLATDTQYF; cdr3_nt: TGTGCCAGCAGCCAGGGACTAGCGACAGATACGCAGTATTTT